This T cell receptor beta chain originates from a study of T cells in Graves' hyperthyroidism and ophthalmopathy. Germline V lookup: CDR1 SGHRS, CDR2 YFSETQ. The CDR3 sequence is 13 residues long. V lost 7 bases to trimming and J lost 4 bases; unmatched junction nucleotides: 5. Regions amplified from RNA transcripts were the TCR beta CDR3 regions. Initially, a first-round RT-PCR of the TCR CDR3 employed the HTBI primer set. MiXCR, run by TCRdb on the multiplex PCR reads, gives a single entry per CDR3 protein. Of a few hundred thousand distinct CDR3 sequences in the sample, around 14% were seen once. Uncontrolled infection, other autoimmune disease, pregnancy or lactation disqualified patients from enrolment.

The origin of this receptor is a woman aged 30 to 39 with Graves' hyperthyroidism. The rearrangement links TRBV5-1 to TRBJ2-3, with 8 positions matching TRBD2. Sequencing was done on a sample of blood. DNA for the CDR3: TGCGCCAGCGGGTGGACTAGCTCAGATACGCAGTATTTT. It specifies CASGWTSSDTQYF.